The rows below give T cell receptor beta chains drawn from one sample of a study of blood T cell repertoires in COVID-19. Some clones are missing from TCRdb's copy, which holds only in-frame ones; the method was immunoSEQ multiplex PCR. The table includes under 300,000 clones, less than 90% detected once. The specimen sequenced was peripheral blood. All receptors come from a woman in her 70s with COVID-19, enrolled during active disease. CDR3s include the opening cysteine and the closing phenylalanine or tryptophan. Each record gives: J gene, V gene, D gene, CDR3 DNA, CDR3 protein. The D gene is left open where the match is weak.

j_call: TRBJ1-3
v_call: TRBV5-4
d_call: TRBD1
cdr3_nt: TGTGCCAGCGCCAGACAGGGGGCTTCTGGAAACACCATATATTTT
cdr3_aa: CASARQGASGNTIYF

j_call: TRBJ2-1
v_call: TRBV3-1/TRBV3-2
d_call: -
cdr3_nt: TGTGCCAGCAGCCAGATTTTTGAGGATGAGCAGTTCTTC
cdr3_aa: CASSQIFEDEQFF

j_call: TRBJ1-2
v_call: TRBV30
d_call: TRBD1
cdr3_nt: TGTGCCTCTGAACCGGGACAGGGATTCTATGGCTACACCTTC
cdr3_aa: CASEPGQGFYGYTF

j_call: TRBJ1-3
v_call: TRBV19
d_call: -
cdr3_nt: TGTGCCAGTAGTACGGGAGGAAACACCATATATTTT
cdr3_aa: CASSTGGNTIYF

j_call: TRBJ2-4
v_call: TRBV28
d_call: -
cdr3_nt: TGTGCCAGCAGTTTAGACACGGCTAACAAAAACATTCAGTACTTC
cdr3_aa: CASSLDTANKNIQYF

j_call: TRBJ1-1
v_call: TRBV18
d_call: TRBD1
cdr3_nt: TGTGCCAGCTCACCCACGACAGGGGCGGTGGCTGAAGCTTTCTTT
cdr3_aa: CASSPTTGAVAEAFF

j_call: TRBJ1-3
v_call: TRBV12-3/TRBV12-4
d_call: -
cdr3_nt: TGTGCCAGCAGTGCTAACTCTGGAAACACCATATATTTT
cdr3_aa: CASSANSGNTIYF

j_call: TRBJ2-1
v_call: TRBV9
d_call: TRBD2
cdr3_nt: TGTGCCAGCAGCCCGACCTTAGACGGGACTAGCGGGGGGACCGGAGGGATTAACAATGAGCAGTTCTTC
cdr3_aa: CASSPTLDGTSGGTGGINNEQFF

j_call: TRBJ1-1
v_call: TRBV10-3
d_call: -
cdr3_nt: TGTGCCATCAGTGAATCTGGGGAGGGCACTGAAGCTTTCTTT
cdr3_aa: CAISESGEGTEAFF

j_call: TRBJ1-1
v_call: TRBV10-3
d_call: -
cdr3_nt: TGTGCCATCAGTGAGGAATCTGAACATCACACTGAAGCTTTCTTT
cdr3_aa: CAISEESEHHTEAFF